Listed below are T cell receptor beta chains from one sample, sequenced in a study of identical twins. TCRdb recomputed calls from the 5' RACE reads with MiXCR, one row per CDR3 protein. The sample has some 590,000 distinct CDR3 sequences, 7.5% to 10% seen once. These data also featured in a second study, about yellow fever vaccine responses in identical twins.

Sequencing used PBMCs. The receptors shown here come from a woman in her late teens or twenties in good health. The CDR3 runs from the conserved cysteine through the conserved F or W. D genes are given only for firm matches. Clone sizes are given selectively: once, few, many, or a class where the clone is expanded.

j_call: TRBJ2-7; d_call: -; v_call: TRBV2; clone_size: -; cdr3_nt: TGTGCCAGCAGTGTCGTTCCGGTCCCGACCTACGAGCAGTACTTC; cdr3_aa: CASSVVPVPTYEQYF
j_call: TRBJ2-5; d_call: TRBD2; v_call: TRBV20-1; clone_size: many; cdr3_nt: TGCAGTGCTAGAGATGAAGGACTAGGGGATCTCACGGAGACCCAGTACTTC; cdr3_aa: CSARDEGLGDLTETQYF
j_call: TRBJ2-3; d_call: TRBD2; v_call: TRBV6-1; clone_size: -; cdr3_nt: TGTGCCAGCAGGCGGACTAGCGGTAGGAATACGCAGTATTTT; cdr3_aa: CASRRTSGRNTQYF
j_call: TRBJ2-7; d_call: TRBD1; v_call: TRBV15; clone_size: few; cdr3_nt: TGTGCCACCAGCAGAGATGGGCGGACAGGGGTCCACGAGCAGTACTTC; cdr3_aa: CATSRDGRTGVHEQYF
j_call: TRBJ2-1; d_call: -; v_call: TRBV12-3/TRBV12-4; clone_size: -; cdr3_nt: TGTGCCAGCAGTTTAGCGGGAGTGTCGGGCAATGAGCAGTTCTTC; cdr3_aa: CASSLAGVSGNEQFF
j_call: TRBJ2-7; d_call: TRBD1; v_call: TRBV6-5; clone_size: many; cdr3_nt: TGTGCCAGCAGTTCGGACAGGGAAGACTACGAGCAGTACTTC; cdr3_aa: CASSSDREDYEQYF
j_call: TRBJ1-2; d_call: -; v_call: TRBV6-5; clone_size: -; cdr3_nt: TGTGCCAGCAGTTACTCGGGGCAGGGTAGGAACTATGGCTACACCTTC; cdr3_aa: CASSYSGQGRNYGYTF
j_call: TRBJ2-7; d_call: TRBD2; v_call: TRBV3-1; clone_size: few; cdr3_nt: TGTGCCAGCAGCCAGGGGACTAGCGGGAGTAGGAGGTCCTACGAGCAGTACTTC; cdr3_aa: CASSQGTSGSRRSYEQYF
j_call: TRBJ2-2; d_call: TRBD1; v_call: TRBV12-3/TRBV12-4; clone_size: -; cdr3_nt: TGTGCCAGCAGTTTGATGGGACAGGGGGGAAACACCGGGGAGCTGTTTTTT; cdr3_aa: CASSLMGQGGNTGELFF
j_call: TRBJ2-5; d_call: TRBD2; v_call: TRBV14; clone_size: many; cdr3_nt: TGTGCCAGCAGCCACAGCGGGAGGCGAGAGACCCAGTACTTC; cdr3_aa: CASSHSGRRETQYF
j_call: TRBJ1-2; d_call: TRBD1; v_call: TRBV7-8; clone_size: -; cdr3_nt: TGTGCCAGCAGCTCCGGACAGGGATCGGTCTCCTATGGCTACACCTTC; cdr3_aa: CASSSGQGSVSYGYTF
j_call: TRBJ2-3; d_call: TRBD2; v_call: TRBV20-1; clone_size: many; cdr3_nt: TGCAGTGCTAGAGATGAGGGAGCGGGGGGTCCCGTCGCGCAGTATTTT; cdr3_aa: CSARDEGAGGPVAQYF
j_call: TRBJ2-5; d_call: -; v_call: TRBV7-2; clone_size: -; cdr3_nt: TGTGCCAGCAGCTTAGGACGGCCCCAAGAGACCCAGTACTTC; cdr3_aa: CASSLGRPQETQYF
j_call: TRBJ2-1; d_call: -; v_call: TRBV7-9; clone_size: few; cdr3_nt: TGTGCCAGCAGCTTAGCTGGGGGGCGGGGTGAGCAGTTCTTC; cdr3_aa: CASSLAGGRGEQFF
j_call: TRBJ1-1; d_call: -; v_call: TRBV20-1; clone_size: -; cdr3_nt: TGCAGTGCTAGAGATCCCCAATTTGGGGGGCCAGACGCTGAAGCTTTCTTT; cdr3_aa: CSARDPQFGGPDAEAFF
j_call: TRBJ2-3; d_call: TRBD2; v_call: TRBV4-1; clone_size: -; cdr3_nt: TGCGCCAGCCTGGGGGGGGGAGCAGATACGCAGTATTTT; cdr3_aa: CASLGGGADTQYF
j_call: TRBJ2-1; d_call: -; v_call: TRBV7-2; clone_size: many; cdr3_nt: TGTGCCAGCAGCTCCAGGGGACCCACTGGGAATGAGCAGTTCTTC; cdr3_aa: CASSSRGPTGNEQFF
j_call: TRBJ2-1; d_call: TRBD2; v_call: TRBV7-3; clone_size: -; cdr3_nt: TGTGCCAGCAGCGACGGACTAGCGGTTTACAATGAGCAGTTCTTC; cdr3_aa: CASSDGLAVYNEQFF
j_call: TRBJ1-2; d_call: -; v_call: TRBV2; clone_size: few; cdr3_nt: TGTGCCAGCACCTTCGGAGGGACGGTTAGGGGTGGCTACACCTTC; cdr3_aa: CASTFGGTVRGGYTF
j_call: TRBJ2-7; d_call: -; v_call: TRBV11-2; clone_size: few; cdr3_nt: TGTGCCAGCAGACCAGGGAATGGTGTGAGCCCCTACGAGCAGTACTTC; cdr3_aa: CASRPGNGVSPYEQYF
j_call: TRBJ1-1; d_call: -; v_call: TRBV27; clone_size: many; cdr3_nt: TGTGCCAGCAGCCTAGGACGAGACCGGGACACTGAAGCTTTCTTT; cdr3_aa: CASSLGRDRDTEAFF
j_call: TRBJ2-2; d_call: -; v_call: TRBV5-1; clone_size: few; cdr3_nt: TGCGCCAGCAGCCCCGAATTGACTAGTATTTTCGCCGGGGAGCTGTTTTTT; cdr3_aa: CASSPELTSIFAGELFF
j_call: TRBJ1-1; d_call: -; v_call: TRBV29-1; clone_size: many; cdr3_nt: TGCAGCGCAGGGGATAGGAACACTGAAGCTTTCTTT; cdr3_aa: CSAGDRNTEAFF
j_call: TRBJ2-3; d_call: -; v_call: TRBV6-1; clone_size: -; cdr3_nt: TGTGCCAGCAGTCCTTTGGAACGGCACGATACGCAGTATTTT; cdr3_aa: CASSPLERHDTQYF
j_call: TRBJ1-5; d_call: -; v_call: TRBV12-3/TRBV12-4; clone_size: -; cdr3_nt: TGTGCCAGCAGTAAGGAGAATCAGCCCCAGCATTTT; cdr3_aa: CASSKENQPQHF
j_call: TRBJ1-2; d_call: -; v_call: TRBV9; clone_size: many; cdr3_nt: TGTGCCAGCACCTCAGCAGGCCCCCGGGGCTACACCTTC; cdr3_aa: CASTSAGPRGYTF